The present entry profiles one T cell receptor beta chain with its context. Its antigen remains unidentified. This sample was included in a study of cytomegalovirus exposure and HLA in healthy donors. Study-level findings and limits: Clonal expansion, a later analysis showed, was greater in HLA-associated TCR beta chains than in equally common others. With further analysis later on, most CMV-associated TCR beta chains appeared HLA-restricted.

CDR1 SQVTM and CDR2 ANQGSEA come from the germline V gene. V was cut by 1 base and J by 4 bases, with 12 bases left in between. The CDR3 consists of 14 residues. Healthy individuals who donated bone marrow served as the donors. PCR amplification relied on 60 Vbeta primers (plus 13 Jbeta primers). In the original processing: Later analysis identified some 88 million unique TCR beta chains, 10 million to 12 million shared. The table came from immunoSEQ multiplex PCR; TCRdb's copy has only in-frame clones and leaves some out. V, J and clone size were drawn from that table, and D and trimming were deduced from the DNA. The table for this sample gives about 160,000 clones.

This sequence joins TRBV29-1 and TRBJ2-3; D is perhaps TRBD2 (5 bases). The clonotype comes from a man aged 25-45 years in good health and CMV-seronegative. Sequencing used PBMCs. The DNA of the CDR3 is TGCAGCGTTGAAGCTACTAGTCCCCCAGATACGCAGTATTTT. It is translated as CSVEATSPPDTQYF.